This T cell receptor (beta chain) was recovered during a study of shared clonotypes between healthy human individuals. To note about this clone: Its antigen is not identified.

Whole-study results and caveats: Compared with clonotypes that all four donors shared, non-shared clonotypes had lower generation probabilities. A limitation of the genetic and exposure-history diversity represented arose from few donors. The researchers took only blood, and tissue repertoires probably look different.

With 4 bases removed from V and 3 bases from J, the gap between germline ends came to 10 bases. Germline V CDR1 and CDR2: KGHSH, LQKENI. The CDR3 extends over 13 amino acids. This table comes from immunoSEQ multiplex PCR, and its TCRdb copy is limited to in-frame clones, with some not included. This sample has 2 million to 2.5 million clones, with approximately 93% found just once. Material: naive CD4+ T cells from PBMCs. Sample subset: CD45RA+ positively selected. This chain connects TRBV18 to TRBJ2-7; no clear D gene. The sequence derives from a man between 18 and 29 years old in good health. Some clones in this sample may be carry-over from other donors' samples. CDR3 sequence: CASSLRGGYEQYF. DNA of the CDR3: TGTGCCAGCTCACTCCGCGGTGGCTACGAGCAGTACTTC.